This T cell receptor (beta chain) was sequenced for a study of beta chain features in type 1 diabetes. CD4+ naive, central memory, regulatory and stem cell-like memory subsets were isolated by sorting on CD45RO/CCR7/CD25/CD127/CD95/CD27. Each sorted fraction was over 95% pure. Points on this clone: Its antigen is undetermined.

The study, taken as a whole, reports: Among patients with Type 1 diabetes, TCRB CDR3s were moderately but significantly shorter in every one of the four CD4+ subsets. Patients' naive, central memory and regulatory TCRB repertoires appeared more alike than those of healthy donors. At VDJ recombination sites, type 1 diabetes patients had fewer insertions and more deleted nucleotides.

Reverse transcribing all isolated RNA meant expressed TCRB transcripts were sequenced. Method: immunoSEQ multiplex PCR; TCRdb's copy keeps in-frame clones and lacks some. The sample lists 500,000 to 850,000 clones, over 13% seen once, with nearly 0.04% in the top ten. Sequencing was done on a sample of naive CD4+ T cells from blood. This clonotype was sampled from a man younger than 35 with type 1 diabetes.

The CDR3 DNA is TGTGCCAGCAGCCTCCGGGCAGTCGGGACAGGGGGCGAGCAGTACTTC. Encoded protein: CASSLRAVGTGGEQYF. This sequence joins TRBV7-2 and TRBJ2-7, with TRBD1 matching over 11 bases. This CDR3 region has 16 residues. After removal of 5 bases from V and 6 bases from J, the junction contained 12 bases not matched to a gene. In germline, CDR1 is SGHTA, CDR2 FQGNSA.